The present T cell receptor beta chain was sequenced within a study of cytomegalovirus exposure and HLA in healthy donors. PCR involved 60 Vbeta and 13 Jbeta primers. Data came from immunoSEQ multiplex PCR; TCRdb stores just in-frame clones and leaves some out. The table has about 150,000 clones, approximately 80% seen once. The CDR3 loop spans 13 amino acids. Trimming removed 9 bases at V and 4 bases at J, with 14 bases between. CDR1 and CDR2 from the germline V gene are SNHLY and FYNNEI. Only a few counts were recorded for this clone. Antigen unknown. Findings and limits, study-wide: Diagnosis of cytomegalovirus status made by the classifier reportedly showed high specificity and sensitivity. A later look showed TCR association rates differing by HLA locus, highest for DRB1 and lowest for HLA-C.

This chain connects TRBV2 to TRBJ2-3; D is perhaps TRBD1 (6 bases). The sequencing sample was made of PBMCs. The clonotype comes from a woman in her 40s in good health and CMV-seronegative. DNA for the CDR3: TGTGCCAGACAGGGCTTCAGTTCAGATACGCAGTATTTT. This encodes CARQGFSSDTQYF.